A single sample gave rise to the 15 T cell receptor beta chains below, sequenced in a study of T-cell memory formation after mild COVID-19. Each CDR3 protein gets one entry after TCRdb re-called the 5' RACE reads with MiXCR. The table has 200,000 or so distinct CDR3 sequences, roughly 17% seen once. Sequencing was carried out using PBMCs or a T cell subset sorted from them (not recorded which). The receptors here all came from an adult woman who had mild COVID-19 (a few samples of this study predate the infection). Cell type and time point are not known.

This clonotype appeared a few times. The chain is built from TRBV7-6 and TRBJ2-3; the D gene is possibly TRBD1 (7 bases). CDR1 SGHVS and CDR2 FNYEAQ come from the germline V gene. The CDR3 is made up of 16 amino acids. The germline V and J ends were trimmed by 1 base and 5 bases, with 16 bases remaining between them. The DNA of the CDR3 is TGTGCCAGCAGCTTAGGCTCCTCCAGGGGGGTAGATACGCAGTATTTT. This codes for CASSLGSSRGVDTQYF.

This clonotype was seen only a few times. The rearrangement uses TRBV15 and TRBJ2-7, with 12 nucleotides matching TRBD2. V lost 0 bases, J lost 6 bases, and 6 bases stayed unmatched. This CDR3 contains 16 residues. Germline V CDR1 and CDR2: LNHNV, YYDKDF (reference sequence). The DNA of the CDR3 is TGTGCCACCAGCAGAGATAGACTAGCGGGAGTCGGCGAGCAGTACTTC. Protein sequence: CATSRDRLAGVGEQYF.

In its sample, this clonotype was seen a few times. The CDR3 reads CASSFPRGGSPNEQFF. The CDR3 DNA reads as TGCGCCAGCAGCTTCCCCCGGGGGGGCTCGCCTAATGAGCAGTTCTTC. This sequence joins TRBV5-1 and TRBJ2-1; 8 bases fit TRBD2. V was clipped by 2 bases and J by 7 bases; unmatched bases: 11. The CDR3 extends over 16 amino acids. The germline V gene encodes CDR1 SGHRS and CDR2 YFSETQ.

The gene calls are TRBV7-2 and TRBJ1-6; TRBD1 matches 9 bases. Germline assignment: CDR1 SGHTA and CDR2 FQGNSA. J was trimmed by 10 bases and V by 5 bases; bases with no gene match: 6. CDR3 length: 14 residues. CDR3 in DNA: TGTGCCAGCAGCCCGGGACAGGGAGGATCACCCCTCCACTTT. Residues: CASSPGQGGSPLHF.

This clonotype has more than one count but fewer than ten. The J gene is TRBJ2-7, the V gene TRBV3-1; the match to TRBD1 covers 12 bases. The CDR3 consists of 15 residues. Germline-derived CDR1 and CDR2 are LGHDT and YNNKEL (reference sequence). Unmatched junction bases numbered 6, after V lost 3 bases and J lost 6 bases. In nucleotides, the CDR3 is TGTGCCAGCAGCCAGGGGACAGGGGGCGCGGCCGAGCAGTACTTC. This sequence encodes CASSQGTGGAAEQYF.

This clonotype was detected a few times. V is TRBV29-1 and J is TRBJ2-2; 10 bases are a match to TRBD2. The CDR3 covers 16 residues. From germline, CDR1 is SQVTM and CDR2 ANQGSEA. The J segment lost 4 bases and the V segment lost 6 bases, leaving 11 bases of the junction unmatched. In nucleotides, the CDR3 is TGCAGCGTGGCTTGGACCCTAGCGGGGGTCACCGGGGAGCTGTTTTTT. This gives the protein CSVAWTLAGVTGELFF.

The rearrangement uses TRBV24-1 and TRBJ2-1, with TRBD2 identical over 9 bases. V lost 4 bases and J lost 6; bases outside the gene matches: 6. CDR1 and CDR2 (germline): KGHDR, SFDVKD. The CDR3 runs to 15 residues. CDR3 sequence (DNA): TGTGCCACCAGTGAGGGAGGGACTAGCACCAATGAGCAGTTCTTC. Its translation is CATSEGGTSTNEQFF.

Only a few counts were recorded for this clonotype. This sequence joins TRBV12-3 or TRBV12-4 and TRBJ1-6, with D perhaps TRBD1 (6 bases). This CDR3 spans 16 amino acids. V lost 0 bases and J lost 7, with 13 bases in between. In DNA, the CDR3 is TGTGCCAGCAGTTTAGCGGGGGCAGGGACAAATTCACCCCTCCACTTT. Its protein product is CASSLAGAGTNSPLHF.

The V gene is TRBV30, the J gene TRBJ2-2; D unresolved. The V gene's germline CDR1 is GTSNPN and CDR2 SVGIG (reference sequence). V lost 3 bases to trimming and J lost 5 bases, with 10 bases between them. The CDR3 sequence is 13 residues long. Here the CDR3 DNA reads TGTGCCTGGAGGGATAGGCGAACCGGGGAGCTGTTTTTT. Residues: CAWRDRRTGELFF.

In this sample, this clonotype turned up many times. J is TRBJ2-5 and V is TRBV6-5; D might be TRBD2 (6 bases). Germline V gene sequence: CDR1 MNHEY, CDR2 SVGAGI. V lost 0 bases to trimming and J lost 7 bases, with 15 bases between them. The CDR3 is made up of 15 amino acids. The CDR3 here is CASSYSTDLGGTQYF. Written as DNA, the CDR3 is TGTGCCAGCAGTTACTCAACAGATCTCGGGGGGACCCAGTACTTC.

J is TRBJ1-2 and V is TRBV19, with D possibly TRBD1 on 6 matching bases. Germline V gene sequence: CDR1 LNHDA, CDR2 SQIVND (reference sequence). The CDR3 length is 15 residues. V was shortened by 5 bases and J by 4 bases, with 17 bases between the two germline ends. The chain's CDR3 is CASSPPGTSAYGYTF. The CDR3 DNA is TGTGCCAGTAGTCCGCCCGGGACATCCGCCTATGGCTACACCTTC.

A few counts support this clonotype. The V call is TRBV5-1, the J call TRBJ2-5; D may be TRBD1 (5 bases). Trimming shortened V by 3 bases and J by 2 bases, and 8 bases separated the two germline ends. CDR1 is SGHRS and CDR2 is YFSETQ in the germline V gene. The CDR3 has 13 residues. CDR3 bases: TGCGCCAGCAGCTCGACAGTACAAGAGACCCAGTACTTC. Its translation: CASSSTVQETQYF.

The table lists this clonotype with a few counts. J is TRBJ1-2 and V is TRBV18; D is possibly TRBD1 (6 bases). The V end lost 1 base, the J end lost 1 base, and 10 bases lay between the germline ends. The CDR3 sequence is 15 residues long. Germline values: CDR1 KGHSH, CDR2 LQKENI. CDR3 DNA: TGTGCCAGCTCACCACGGACAGACTTTAACTATGGCTACACCTTC. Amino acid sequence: CASSPRTDFNYGYTF.

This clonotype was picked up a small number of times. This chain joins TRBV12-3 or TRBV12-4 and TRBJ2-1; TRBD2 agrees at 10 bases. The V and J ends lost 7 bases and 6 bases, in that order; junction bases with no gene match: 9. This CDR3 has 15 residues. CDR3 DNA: TGTGCCAGCACCCCCGGGACTAGCGAAGTCAATGAGCAGTTCTTC. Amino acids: CASTPGTSEVNEQFF.

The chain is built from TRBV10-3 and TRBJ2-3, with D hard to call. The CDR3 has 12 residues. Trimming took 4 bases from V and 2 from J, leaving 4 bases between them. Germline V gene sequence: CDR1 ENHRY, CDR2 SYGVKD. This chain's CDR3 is CAISGNTDTQYF. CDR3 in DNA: TGTGCCATCAGTGGAAACACAGATACGCAGTATTTT.